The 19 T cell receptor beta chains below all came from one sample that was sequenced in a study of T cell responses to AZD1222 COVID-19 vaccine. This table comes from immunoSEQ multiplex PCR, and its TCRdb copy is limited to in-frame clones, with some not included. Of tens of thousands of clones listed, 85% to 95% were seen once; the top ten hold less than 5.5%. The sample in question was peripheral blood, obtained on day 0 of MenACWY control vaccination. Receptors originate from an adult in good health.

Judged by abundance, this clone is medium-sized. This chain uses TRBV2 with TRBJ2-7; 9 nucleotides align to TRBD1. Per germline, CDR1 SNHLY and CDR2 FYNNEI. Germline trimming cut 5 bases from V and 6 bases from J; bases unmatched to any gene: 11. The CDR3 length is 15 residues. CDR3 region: CASSLSGTGSLEQYF. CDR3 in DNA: TGTGCCAGCAGTCTTTCGGGGACAGGGTCTCTCGAGCAGTACTTC.

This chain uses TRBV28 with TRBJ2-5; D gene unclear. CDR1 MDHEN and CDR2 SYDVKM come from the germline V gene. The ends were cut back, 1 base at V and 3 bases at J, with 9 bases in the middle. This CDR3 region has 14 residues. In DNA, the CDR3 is TGTGCCAGCAGTTTATATGGACCTAAAGAGACCCAGTACTTC. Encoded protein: CASSLYGPKETQYF. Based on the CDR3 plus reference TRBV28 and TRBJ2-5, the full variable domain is DVKVTQSSRYLVKRTGEKVFLECVQDMDHENMFWYRQDPGLGLRLIYFSYDVKMKEKGDIPEGYSVSREKKERFSLILESASTNQTSMYLCASSLYGPKETQYFGPGTRLLVL.

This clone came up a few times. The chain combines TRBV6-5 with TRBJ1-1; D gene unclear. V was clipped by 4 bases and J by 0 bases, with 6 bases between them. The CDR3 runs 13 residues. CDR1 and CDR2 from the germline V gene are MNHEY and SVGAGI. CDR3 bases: TGTGCCAGCAGTTTCAACCTGAACACTGAAGCTTTCTTT. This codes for CASSFNLNTEAFF.

This CDR3 is CASGRAAYGYTF. Written as DNA, the CDR3 is TGTGCCAGCGGCAGGGCGGCCTATGGCTACACCTTC. The rearrangement joins TRBV12-3 or TRBV12-4 to TRBJ1-2, with D tentatively TRBD1 (5 bases). There are 12 residues in the CDR3. The germline V and J ends were trimmed by 8 bases and 4 bases, with 11 bases remaining between them.

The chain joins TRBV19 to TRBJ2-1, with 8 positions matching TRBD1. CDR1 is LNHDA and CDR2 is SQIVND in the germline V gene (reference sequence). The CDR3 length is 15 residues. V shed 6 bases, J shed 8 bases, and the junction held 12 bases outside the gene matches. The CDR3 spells CASSLRDRLFDEQFF. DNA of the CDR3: TGTGCCAGTAGCCTTAGGGACAGGCTCTTCGATGAGCAGTTCTTC.

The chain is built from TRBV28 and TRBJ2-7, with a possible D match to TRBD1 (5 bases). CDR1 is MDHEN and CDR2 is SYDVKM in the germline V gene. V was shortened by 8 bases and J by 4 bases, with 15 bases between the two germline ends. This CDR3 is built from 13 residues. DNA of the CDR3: TGTGCCAGCCGAACGATAGGGGTTTACGAGCAGTACTTC. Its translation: CASRTIGVYEQYF.

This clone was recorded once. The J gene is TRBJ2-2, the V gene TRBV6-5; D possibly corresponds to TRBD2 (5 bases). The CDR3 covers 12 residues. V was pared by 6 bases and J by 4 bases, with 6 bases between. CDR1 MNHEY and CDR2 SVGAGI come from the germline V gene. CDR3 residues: CASRDFTGELFF. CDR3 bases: TGTGCCAGCAGGGACTTCACCGGGGAGCTGTTTTTT.

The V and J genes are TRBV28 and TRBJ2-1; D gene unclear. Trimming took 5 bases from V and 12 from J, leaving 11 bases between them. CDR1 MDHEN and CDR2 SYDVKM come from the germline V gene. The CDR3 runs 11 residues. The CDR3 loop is CASSDPRGQFF. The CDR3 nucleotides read TGTGCCAGCAGTGACCCCCGAGGGCAGTTCTTC.

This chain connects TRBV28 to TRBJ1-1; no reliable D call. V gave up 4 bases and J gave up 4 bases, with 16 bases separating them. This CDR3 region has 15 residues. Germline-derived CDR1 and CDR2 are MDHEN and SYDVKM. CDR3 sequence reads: CASSSQATPRTEAFF. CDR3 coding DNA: TGTGCCAGCAGTTCCCAGGCGACTCCCCGCACTGAAGCTTTCTTT.

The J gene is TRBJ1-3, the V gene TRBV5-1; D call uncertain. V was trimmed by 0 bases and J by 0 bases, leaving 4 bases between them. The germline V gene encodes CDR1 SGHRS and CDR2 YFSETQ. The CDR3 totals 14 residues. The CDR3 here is CASSLGVSGNTIYF. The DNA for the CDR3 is TGCGCCAGCAGCTTGGGGGTCTCTGGAAACACCATATATTTT.

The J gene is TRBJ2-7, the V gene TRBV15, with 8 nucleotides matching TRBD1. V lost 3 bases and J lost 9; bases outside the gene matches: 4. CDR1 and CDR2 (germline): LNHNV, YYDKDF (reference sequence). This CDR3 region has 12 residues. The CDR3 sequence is CATSRDRAGQYF. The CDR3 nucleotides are TGTGCCACCAGCAGGGACAGGGCAGGGCAGTACTTC.

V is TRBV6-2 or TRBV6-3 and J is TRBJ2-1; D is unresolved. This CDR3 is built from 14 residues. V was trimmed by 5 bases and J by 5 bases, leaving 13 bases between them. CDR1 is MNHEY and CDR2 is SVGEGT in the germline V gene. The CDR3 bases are TGTGCCAGCAGTGCAACCGGGTCGCACAATGAGCAGTTCTTC. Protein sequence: CASSATGSHNEQFF.

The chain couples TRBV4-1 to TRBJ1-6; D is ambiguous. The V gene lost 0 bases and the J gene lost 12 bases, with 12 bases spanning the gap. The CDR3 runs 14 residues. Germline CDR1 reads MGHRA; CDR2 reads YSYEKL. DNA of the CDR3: TGCGCCAGCAGCCAAGATTGGAGCCCAGGACCCCTCCACTTT. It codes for CASSQDWSPGPLHF.

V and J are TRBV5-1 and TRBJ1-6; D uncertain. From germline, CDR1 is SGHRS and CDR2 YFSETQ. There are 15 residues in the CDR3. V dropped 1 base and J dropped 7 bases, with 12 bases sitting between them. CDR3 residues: CASSLSRLYNSPLHF. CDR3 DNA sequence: TGCGCCAGCAGCTTGTCACGACTGTACAATTCACCCCTCCACTTT.

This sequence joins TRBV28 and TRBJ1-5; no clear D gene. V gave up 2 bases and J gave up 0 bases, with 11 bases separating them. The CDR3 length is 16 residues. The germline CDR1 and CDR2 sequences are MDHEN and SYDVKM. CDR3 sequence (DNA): TGTGCCAGCAGTTTAGGTGGAATTTATAGCAATCAGCCCCAGCATTTT. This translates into CASSLGGIYSNQPQHF.

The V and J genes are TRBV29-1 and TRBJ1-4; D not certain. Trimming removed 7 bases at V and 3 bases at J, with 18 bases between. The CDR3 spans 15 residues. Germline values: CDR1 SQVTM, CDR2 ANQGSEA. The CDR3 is CSASDGRSSNEKLFF. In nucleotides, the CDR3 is TGCAGCGCTAGCGACGGTCGCTCCTCTAATGAAAAACTGTTTTTT.

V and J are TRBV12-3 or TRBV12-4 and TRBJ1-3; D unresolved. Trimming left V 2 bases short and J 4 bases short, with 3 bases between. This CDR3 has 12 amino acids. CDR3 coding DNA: TGTGCCAGCAGTTTAACCGGAAACACCATATATTTT. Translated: CASSLTGNTIYF.

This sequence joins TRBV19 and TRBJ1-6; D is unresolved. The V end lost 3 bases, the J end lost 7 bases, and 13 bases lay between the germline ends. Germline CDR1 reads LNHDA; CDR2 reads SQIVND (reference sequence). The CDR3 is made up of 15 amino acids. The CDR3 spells CASSMMTQQNSPLHF. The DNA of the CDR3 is TGTGCCAGTAGTATGATGACTCAACAAAATTCACCCCTCCACTTT. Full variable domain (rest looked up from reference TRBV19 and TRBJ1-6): DGGITQSPKYLFRKEGQNVTLSCEQNLNHDAMYWYRQDPGQGLRLIYYSQIVNDFQKGDIAEGYSVSREKKESFPLTVTSAQKNPTAFYLCASSMMTQQNSPLHFGNGTRLTVT.

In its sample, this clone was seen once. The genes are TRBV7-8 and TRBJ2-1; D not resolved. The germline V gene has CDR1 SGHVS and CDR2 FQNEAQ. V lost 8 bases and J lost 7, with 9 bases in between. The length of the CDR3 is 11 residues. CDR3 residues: CASPPINEQFF. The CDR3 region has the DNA TGTGCCAGCCCCCCCATTAATGAGCAGTTCTTC. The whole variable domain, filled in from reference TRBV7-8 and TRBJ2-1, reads GAGVSQSPRYKVAKRGQDVALRCDPISGHVSLFWYQQALGQGPEFLTYFQNEAQLDKSGLPSDRFFAERPEGSVSTLKIQRTQQEDSAVYLCASPPINEQFFGPGTRLTVL.